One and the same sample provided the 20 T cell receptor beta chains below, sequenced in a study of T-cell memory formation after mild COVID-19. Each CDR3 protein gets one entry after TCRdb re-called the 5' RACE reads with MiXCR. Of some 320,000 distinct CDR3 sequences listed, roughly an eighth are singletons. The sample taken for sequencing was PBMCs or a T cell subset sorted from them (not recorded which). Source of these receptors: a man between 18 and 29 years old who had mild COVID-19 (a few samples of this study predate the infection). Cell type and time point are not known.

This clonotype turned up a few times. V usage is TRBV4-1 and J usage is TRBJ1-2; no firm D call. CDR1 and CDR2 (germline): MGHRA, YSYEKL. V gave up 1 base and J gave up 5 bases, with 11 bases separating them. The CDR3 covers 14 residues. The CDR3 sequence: CASSQGGIGYGYTF. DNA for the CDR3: TGCGCCAGCAGCCAAGGGGGAATTGGATATGGCTACACCTTC.

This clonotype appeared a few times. The CDR3 nucleotides read TGCGCCAGCAGCCAAGTCCCCCCCGGCCGGGGTGGCTACACCTTC. Its translation: CASSQVPPGRGGYTF. The rearrangement links TRBV4-1 to TRBJ1-2; D ambiguous. The length of the CDR3 is 15 residues. Germline V gene sequence: CDR1 MGHRA, CDR2 YSYEKL. Trimming removed 1 base at V and 7 bases at J, with 16 bases between.

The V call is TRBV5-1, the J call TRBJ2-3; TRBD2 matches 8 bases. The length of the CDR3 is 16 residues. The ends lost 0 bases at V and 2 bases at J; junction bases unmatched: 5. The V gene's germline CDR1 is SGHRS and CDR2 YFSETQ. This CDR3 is CASSLDGGGNTDTQYF. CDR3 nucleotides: TGCGCCAGCAGCTTGGACGGCGGGGGGAACACAGATACGCAGTATTTT.

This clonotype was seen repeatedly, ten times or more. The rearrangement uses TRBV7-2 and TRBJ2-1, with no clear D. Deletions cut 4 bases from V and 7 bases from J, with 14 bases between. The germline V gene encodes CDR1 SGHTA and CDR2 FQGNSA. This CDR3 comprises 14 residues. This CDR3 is CASSSRSGGNEQFF. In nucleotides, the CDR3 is TGTGCCAGCAGCTCTCGTTCCGGTGGGAATGAGCAGTTCTTC.

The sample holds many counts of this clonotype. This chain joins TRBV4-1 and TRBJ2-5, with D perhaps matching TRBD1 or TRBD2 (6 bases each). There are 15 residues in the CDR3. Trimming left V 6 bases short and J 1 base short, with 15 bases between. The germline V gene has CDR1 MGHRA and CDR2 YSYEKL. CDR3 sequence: CASSSFRGPQETQYF. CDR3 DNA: TGCGCCAGCAGTTCGTTTCGGGGGCCCCAAGAGACCCAGTACTTC.

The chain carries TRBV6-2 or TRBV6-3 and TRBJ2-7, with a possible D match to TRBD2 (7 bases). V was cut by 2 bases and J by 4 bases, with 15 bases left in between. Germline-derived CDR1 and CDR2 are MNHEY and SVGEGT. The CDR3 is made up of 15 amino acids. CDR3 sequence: CASSYGGGHRYEQYF. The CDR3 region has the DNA TGTGCCAGCAGTTACGGGGGGGGCCACCGGTACGAGCAGTACTTC.

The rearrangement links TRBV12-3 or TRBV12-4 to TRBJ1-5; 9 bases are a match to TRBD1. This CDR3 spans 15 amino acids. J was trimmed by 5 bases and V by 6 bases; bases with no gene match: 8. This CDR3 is CASRLSGTGHQPQHF. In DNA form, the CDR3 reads TGTGCCAGCAGATTATCCGGGACAGGGCATCAGCCCCAGCATTTT.

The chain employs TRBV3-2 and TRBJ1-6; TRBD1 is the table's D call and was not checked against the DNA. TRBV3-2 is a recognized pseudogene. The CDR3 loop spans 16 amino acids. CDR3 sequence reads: CASSQGPGRYNSPLHF. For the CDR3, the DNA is TGTGCCAGCAGCCAAGGACCGGGCCGCTATAATTCACCCCTCCACTTT.

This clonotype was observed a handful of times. CDR3 sequence (DNA): TGTGCCAGCTGGGGGGCTAGCGGACTCAAAAACATTCAGTACTTC. Translation: CASWGASGLKNIQYF. The chain links TRBV2 to TRBJ2-4; D is possibly TRBD2 (7 bases). The V gene lost 8 bases and the J gene lost 3 bases, with 17 bases spanning the gap. The CDR3 has 15 amino acids. The germline V gene has CDR1 SNHLY and CDR2 FYNNEI.

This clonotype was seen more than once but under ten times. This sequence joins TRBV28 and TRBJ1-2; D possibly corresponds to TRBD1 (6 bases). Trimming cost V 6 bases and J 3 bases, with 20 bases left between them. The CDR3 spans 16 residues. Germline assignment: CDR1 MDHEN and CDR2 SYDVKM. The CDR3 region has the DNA TGTGCCAGCAGCGGCGGGGGGGCCTACTTACACTATGGCTACACCTTC. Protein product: CASSGGGAYLHYGYTF.

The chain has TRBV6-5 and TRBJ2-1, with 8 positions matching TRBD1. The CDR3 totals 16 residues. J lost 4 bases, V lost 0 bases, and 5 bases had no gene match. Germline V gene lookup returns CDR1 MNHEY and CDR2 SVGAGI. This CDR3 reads CASSYSRGQEYNEQFF. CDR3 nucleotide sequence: TGTGCCAGCAGTTACTCGAGGGGACAGGAATACAATGAGCAGTTCTTC.

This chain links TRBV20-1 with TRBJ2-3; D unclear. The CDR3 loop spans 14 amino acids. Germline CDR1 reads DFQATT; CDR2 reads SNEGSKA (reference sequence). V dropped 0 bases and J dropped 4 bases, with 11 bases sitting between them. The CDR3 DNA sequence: TGCAGTGCTAGAGATAGGGTACCCCCAGATACGCAGTATTTT. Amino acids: CSARDRVPPDTQYF.

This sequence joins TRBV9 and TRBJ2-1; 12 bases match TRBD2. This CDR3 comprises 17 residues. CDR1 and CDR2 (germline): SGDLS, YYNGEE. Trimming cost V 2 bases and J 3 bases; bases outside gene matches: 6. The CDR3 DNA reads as TGTGCCAGCAGCGTGGCGATACTAGCGGGGGGCTACAATGAGCAGTTCTTC. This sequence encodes CASSVAILAGGYNEQFF.

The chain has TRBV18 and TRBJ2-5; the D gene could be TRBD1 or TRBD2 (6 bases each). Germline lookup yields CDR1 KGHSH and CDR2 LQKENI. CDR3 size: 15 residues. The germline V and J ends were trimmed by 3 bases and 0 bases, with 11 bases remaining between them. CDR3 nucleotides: TGTGCCAGCTCACCCTCGAGGGGGGACCAAGAGACCCAGTACTTC. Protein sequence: CASSPSRGDQETQYF.

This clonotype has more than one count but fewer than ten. DNA of the CDR3: TGTGCCAGCGCCACCTGGGGCGGCACAGATACGCAGTATTTT. This encodes CASATWGGTDTQYF. The chain couples TRBV27 to TRBJ2-3; weak D call: TRBD1 (5 bases). Trimming cost V 8 bases and J 1 base, with 13 bases left between them. Germline CDR1 MNHEY, CDR2 SMNVEV (reference sequence). The CDR3 is 14 amino acids.

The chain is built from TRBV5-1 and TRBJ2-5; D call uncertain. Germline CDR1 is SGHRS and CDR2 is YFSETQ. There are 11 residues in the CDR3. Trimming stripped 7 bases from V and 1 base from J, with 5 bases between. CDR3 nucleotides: TGCGCCAGCGGGTCCCAAGAGACCCAGTACTTC. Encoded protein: CASGSQETQYF.

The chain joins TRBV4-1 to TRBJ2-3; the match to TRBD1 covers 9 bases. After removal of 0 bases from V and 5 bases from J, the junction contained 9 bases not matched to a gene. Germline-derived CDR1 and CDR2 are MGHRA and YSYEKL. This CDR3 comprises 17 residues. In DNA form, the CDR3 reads TGCGCCAGCAGCCAAGAGGGCTCGGGACAGGGTCTAGATACGCAGTATTTT. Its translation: CASSQEGSGQGLDTQYF.

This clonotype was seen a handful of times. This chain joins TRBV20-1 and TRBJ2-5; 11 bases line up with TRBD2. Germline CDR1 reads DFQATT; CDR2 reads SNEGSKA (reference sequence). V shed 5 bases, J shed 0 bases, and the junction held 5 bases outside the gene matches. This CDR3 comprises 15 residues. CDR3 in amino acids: CSASPSGGYQETQYF. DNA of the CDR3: TGCAGTGCTTCGCCTAGCGGGGGGTACCAAGAGACCCAGTACTTC.

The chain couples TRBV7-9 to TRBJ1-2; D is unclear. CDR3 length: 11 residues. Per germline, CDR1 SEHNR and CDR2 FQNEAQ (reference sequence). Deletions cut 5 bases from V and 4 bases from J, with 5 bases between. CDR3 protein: CASSGSYGYTF. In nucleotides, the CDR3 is TGTGCCAGCAGCGGCTCCTATGGCTACACCTTC.

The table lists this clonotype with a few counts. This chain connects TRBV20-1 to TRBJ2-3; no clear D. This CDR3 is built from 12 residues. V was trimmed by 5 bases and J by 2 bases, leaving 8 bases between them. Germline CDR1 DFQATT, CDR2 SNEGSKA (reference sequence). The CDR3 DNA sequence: TGCAGTGCTGGATCATCCACAGATACGCAGTATTTT. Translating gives CSAGSSTDTQYF.